The sample holds a few counts of the clone carrying this TCR beta chain. This entry comes from a study of blood T cells in healthy people across ages. The CDR3 runs to 14 residues. The germline V and J ends were trimmed by 4 bases and 8 bases, with 18 bases remaining between them. Germline CDR1 SGHRS, CDR2 YFSETQ. Primed by a sample-barcoded 5' primer and a J-beta primer mix, a second PCR proceeded for about 7 to 11 cycles. TCRdb reprocessed the 5' RACE reads with MiXCR, giving one entry per CDR3 protein. The repertoire holds roughly 1,700,000 distinct CDR3 sequences, with over 25% as singletons. The sequence came from a young woman in good health. The specimen was blood. J is TRBJ2-5 and V is TRBV5-1, with D possibly being TRBD1 (6 bases). DNA for the CDR3: TGCGCCAGCAGCCCATCGGACAGATGGTTTACCCAGTACTTC. Its protein is CASSPSDRWFTQYF.